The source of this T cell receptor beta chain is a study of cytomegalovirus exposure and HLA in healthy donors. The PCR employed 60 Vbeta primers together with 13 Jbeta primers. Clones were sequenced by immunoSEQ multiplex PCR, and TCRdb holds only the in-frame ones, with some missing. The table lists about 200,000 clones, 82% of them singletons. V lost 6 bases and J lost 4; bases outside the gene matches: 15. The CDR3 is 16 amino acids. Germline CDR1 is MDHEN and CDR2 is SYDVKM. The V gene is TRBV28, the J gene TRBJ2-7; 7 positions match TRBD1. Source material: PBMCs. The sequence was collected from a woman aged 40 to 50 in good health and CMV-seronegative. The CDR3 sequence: CASRPSPGQDRYEQYF. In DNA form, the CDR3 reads TGTGCCAGCAGACCATCCCCCGGACAGGATCGTTACGAGCAGTACTTC.